The clone carrying this T cell receptor beta chain was observed many times. No antigen is known for it. Quantitative barcoded 5'-RACE was used to prepare TCR beta libraries. TCRdb re-called the 5' RACE reads with MiXCR, one entry per CDR3 protein. The sample lists 200,000 to 250,000 distinct CDR3 sequences, 6% to 8% occurring once. These data come from a study of CD8 T cells in ankylosing spondylitis. Study-wide findings and caveats: According to the report, clones linked to the disease were significantly enriched in matched synovial fluid samples taken from ankylosing spondylitis patients. Clones linked to disease, bearing a CD8+ phenotype, were relatively rare in peripheral blood. Both synovial fluid and blood in reactive arthritis had previously been reported to carry some motif variants. Seemingly characteristic of ankylosing spondylitis blood was a TCR beta motif consisting of roughly 8 highly homologous variants.

With 7 bases clipped from V and 1 base from J, the junction kept 6 bases outside the gene matches. CDR1 MNHEY and CDR2 SMNVEV come from the germline V gene (reference sequence). This CDR3 is built from 15 residues. V usage is TRBV27 and J usage is TRBJ1-1, with 10 bases fitting TRBD1. This receptor was identified in a male donor with ankylosing spondylitis. The sequencing input was blood, either unsorted or a sorted T cell fraction (not recorded which). The CDR3 loop reads CASKVWTGGNTEAFF. The CDR3 nucleotides read TGTGCCAGCAAAGTGTGGACAGGGGGGAACACTGAAGCTTTCTTT.